This note documents a single TCR beta chain sequence. Sequenced by immunoSEQ multiplex PCR; TCRdb stores in-frame clones only, minus some. The sample lists 120,000 to 150,000 clones; 60% to 85% were seen once. The data originate from a study of blood T cell repertoires in COVID-19. Across the study: Acute and convalescent COVID-19 samples came from the United States, Italy and Spain. In each case, the material was cDNA or gDNA derived from T cells, B-cell-depleted T cells, or PBMCs.

CDR1 is LGHDT, CDR2 YNNKEL, per germline (reference sequence). The CDR3 sequence is 16 residues long. The J segment lost 5 bases and the V segment lost 4 bases, leaving 12 bases of the junction unmatched. This chain links TRBV3-1 (or the pseudogene TRBV3-2) with TRBJ1-2; 8 bases line up with TRBD1. The clonotype originates from a man aged 50-59 years with acute or convalescent COVID-19. Sequences were obtained from peripheral blood. CDR3 in DNA: TGTGCCAGCAGCCCCCTCGGCAGGGGGCGTGAATATGGCTACACCTTC. It is translated as CASSPLGRGREYGYTF.